The TCR beta chain described here comes from a study of T cell responses to AZD1222 COVID-19 vaccine. Sequencing used immunoSEQ multiplex PCR; TCRdb keeps in-frame clones, though not all of them. The sample contains 100,000 to 150,000 clones, about 93% of which appear only once. CDR3 length equals 12 residues. Per germline, CDR1 LGHDT and CDR2 YNNKEL (reference sequence). The ends were cut back, 6 bases at V and 7 bases at J, with 13 bases in the middle. The chain recombines TRBV3-1 (or the pseudogene TRBV3-2) with TRBJ2-7; D might be TRBD1 or TRBD2, each matching 6 bases. The sequencing used peripheral blood, collected on day 0 of AZD1222 vaccination. The origin of this receptor is an adult in good health. CDR3 in amino acids: CASRGGQGEQYF. CDR3 bases: TGTGCCAGCAGGGGGGGCCAGGGAGAGCAGTACTTC.